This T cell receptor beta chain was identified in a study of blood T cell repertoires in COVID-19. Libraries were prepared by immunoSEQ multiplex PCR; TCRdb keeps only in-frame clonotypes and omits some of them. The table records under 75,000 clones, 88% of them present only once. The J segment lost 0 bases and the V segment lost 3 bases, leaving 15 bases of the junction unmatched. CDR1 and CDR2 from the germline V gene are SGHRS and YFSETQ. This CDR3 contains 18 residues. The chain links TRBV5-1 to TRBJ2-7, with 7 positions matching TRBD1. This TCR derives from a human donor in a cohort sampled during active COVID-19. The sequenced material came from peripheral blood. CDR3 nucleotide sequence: TGCGCCAGCAGCTCATCCGGGACAGACCTCCCGCGCTCCTACGAGCAGTACTTC. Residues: CASSSSGTDLPRSYEQYF. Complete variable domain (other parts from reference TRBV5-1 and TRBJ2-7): KAGVTQTPRYLIKTRGQQVTLSCSPISGHRSVSWYQQTPGQGLQFLFEYFSETQRNKGNFPGRFSGRQFSNSRSEMNVSTLELGDSALYLCASSSSGTDLPRSYEQYFGPGTRLTVT.